This TCR beta chain was sequenced for a study of shared clonotypes between healthy human individuals. CD45RO-negative, CCR7-positively selected cells formed the naive CD8 fraction, excluding terminally differentiated effector memory CD45RA+ cells. Generated by immunoSEQ multiplex PCR, the TCRdb table keeps only in-frame clones and is missing some. The table records some 2,000,000 clones, about 95% of them present only once. This TCR came from a man younger than 35 in good health. Material: naive CD8+ T cells sorted from blood.

DNA for the CDR3: TGTGCCAGCAGGGAACAGGGGAACACTGAAGCTTTCTTT. Protein product: CASREQGNTEAFF. The chain has TRBV5-6 and TRBJ1-1; TRBD1 is a possible D gene (6 bases). CDR3 length equals 13 residues. CDR1 SGHDT and CDR2 YYEEEE come from the germline V gene. Between the trimmed V and J ends, which lost 5 bases and 1 base, there was a span of 9 bases.